This TCR beta chain was found in a study of early T cells in non-severe SARS-CoV-2 infection. For the study at large: Sequenced bulk RNA came from whole blood that was unsorted, and chains were unpaired.

The CDR3 contains 15 residues. Looked up from germline, CDR1 is SGHNT and CDR2 is YENEEA. Deletions cut 5 bases from V and 2 bases from J, with 13 bases between. This clonotype was recorded many times. Individual cDNA molecules carried attached unique molecular identifiers. TCRdb independently ran MiXCR on the 5' RACE reads; one entry per CDR3 protein. The data hold tens of thousands of distinct CDR3 sequences, with 12% observed a single time. J is TRBJ1-3 and V is TRBV11-3; D remains unclear. The material sequenced was whole blood. The sequence came from an adult who was a healthcare worker with PCR-confirmed SARS-CoV-2 infection or an uninfected control (not recorded which). The CDR3 DNA reads as TGTGCCAGCAGCGCAGTCCCAAGGACTGGAAACACCATATATTTT. Amino acid sequence: CASSAVPRTGNTIYF.